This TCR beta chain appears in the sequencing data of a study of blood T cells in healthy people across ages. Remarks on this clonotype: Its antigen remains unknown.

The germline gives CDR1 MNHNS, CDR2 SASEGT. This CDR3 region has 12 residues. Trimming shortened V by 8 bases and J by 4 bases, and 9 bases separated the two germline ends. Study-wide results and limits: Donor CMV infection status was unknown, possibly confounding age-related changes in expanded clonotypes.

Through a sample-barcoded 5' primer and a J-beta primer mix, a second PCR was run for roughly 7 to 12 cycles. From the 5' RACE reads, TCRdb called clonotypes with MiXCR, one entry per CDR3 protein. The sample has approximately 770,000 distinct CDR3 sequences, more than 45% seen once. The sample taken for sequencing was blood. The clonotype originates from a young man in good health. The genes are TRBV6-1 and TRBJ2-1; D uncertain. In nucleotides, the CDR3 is TGTGCCAGCGGCCTCACTTACAATGAGCAGTTCTTC. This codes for CASGLTYNEQFF.